This T cell receptor beta chain was sequenced for a study of blood T cell repertoires in COVID-19. About the study: Acute and convalescent COVID-19 samples came from the United States, Italy and Spain.

As originally analysed: Amplification of reference gene primers provided the estimated nucleated cell counts. Assay: immunoSEQ multiplex PCR; the TCRdb copy retains only in-frame clones and omits some. That table supplies the V and J calls and clone size; D and trimming were determined from the DNA. The table has 45,000 to 55,000 clones, 75% to 90% seen once; the top ten hold 3% to 3.5%. CDR3 length equals 13 residues. With 7 bases removed from V and 4 bases from J, the gap between germline ends came to 13 bases. Germline loops: CDR1 SNHLY, CDR2 FYNNEI. The source of this sequence is a human donor in a cohort sampled during active COVID-19. The sample taken for sequencing was peripheral blood. V and J are TRBV2 and TRBJ1-1; tentative D call: TRBD1 (6 bases). The CDR3 nucleotides are TGTGCCAGCATTAGGACAGAAGGCACTGAAGCTTTCTTT. This gives the protein CASIRTEGTEAFF. Drawing the rest from reference TRBV2 and TRBJ1-1, the complete variable domain is EPEVTQTPSHQVTQMGQEVILRCVPISNHLYFYWYRQILGQKVEFLVSFYNNEISEKSEIFDDQFSVERPDGSNFTLKIRSTKLEDSAMYFCASIRTEGTEAFFGQGTRLTVV.